The T cell receptor (beta chain) described here comes from a study of T cells in women clearing cervical HPV infection. TCRdb's table, derived via immunoSEQ multiplex PCR, lists solely in-frame clones and lacks some. This repertoire includes 30,000 to 45,000 clones. Per the germline V gene, CDR1 is SEHNR and CDR2 is FQNEAQ (reference sequence). The V end lost 1 base, the J end lost 4 bases, and 4 bases lay between the germline ends. The CDR3 length is 12 residues. About this clone itself: The missing CDR3 end, 3 residues past where the read stops, is filled in from the germline J gene.

This sequence originates from a woman aged 18 to 75 with a cervical HPV16 infection that either progressed to CIN3+ or cleared (not recorded which). The chain couples TRBV7-9 to TRBJ1-2; D gene unclear. The sequenced sample consisted of blood buffy coat. The CDR3 region is CASSLEGYGYTF. The part of the CDR3 DNA that was read is TGTGCCAGCAGCTTAGAGGGCTATGGC.